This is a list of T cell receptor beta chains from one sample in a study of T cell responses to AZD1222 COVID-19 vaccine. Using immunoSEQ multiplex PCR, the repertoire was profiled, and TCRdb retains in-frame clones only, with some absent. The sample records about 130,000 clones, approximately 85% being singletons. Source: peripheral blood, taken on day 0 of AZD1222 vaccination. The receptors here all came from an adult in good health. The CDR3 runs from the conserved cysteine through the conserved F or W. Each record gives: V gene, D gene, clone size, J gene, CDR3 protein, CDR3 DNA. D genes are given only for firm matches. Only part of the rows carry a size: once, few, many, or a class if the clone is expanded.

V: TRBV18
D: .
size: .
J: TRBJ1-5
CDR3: CASSPPERVNQPQHF
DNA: TGTGCCAGCTCACCACCGGAGAGGGTCAATCAGCCCCAGCATTTT

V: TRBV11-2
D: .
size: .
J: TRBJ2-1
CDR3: CASHKAPPRQFF
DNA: TGTGCCAGCCATAAGGCCCCGCCTCGGCAGTTCTTC

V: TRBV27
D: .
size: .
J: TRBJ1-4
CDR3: CASSLWGATNEKLFF
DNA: TGTGCCAGCAGTTTATGGGGAGCAACTAATGAAAAACTGTTTTTT

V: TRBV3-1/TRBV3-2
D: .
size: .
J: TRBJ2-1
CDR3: CAARRGDEQFF
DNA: TGTGCCGCCCGACGAGGGGATGAGCAGTTCTTC

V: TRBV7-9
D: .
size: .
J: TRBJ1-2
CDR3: CASSLGGSPAAF
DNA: TGTGCCAGCAGCTTAGGCGGAAGCCCCGCGGCCTTC

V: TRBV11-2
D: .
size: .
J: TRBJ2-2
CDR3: CASSSPGTTTGELFF
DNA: TGTGCCAGCAGCTCACCCGGGACCACCACCGGGGAGCTGTTTTTT

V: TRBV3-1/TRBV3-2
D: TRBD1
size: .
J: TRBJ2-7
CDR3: CASSLPGQGANEQYF
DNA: TGTGCCAGCAGCCTGCCGGGCCAGGGGGCAAACGAGCAGTACTTC

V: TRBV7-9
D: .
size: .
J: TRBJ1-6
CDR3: CASSHRARGSPLHF
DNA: TGTGCCAGCAGTCACAGGGCAAGGGGATCACCCCTCCACTTT

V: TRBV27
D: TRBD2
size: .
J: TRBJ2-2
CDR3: CASSQLAGGPVTGELFF
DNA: TGTGCCAGCAGTCAACTAGCGGGGGGGCCGGTCACCGGGGAGCTGTTTTTT

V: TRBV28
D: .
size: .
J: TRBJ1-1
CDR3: CASSLRGAKDTEAFF
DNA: TGTGCCAGCAGTTTACGTGGGGCGAAGGACACTGAAGCTTTCTTT

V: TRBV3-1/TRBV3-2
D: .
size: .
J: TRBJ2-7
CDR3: CASSQETYEQYF
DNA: TGTGCCAGCAGCCAAGAAACCTACGAGCAGTACTTC

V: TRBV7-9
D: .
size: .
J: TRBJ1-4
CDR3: CASSPGRYSTNEKLFF
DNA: TGTGCCAGCAGCCCGGGGCGGTATTCAACTAATGAAAAACTGTTTTTT

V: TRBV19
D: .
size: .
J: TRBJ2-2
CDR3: CASWGGGANTGELFF
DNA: TGTGCCAGCTGGGGGGGCGGCGCGAACACCGGGGAGCTGTTTTTT

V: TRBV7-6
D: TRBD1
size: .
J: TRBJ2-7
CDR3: CASSPTGGNEQYF
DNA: TGTGCCAGCAGCCCGACAGGGGGCAACGAGCAGTACTTC

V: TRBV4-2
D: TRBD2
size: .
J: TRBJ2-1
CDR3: CASSQAGTSGANEQFF
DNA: TGTGCCAGCAGCCAGGCCGGGACTAGCGGAGCCAATGAGCAGTTCTTC

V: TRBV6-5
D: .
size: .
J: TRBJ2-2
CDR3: CASSYGPGKVFF
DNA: TGTGCCAGCAGTTACGGACCAGGGAAGGTGTTTTTT

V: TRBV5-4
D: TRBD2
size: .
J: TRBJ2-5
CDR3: CASSLRLAGGQETQYF
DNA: TGTGCCAGCAGCCTCAGACTAGCGGGGGGACAAGAGACCCAGTACTTC

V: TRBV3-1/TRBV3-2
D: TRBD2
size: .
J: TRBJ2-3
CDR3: CASSQVESGGVYF
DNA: TGTGCCAGCAGCCAAGTTGAGTCGGGGGGTGTGTATTTT

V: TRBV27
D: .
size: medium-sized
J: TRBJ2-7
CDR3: CASNRMGVKLYEQYF
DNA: TGTGCCAGCAATCGAATGGGGGTAAAACTCTACGAGCAGTACTTC

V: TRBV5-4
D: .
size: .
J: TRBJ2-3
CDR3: CASRRWDSTDTQYF
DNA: TGTGCCAGCAGACGATGGGACTCCACAGATACGCAGTATTTT

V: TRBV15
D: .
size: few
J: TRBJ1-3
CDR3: CATSRDRGSGNTIYF
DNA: TGTGCCACCAGCAGAGACAGGGGAAGTGGAAACACCATATATTTT

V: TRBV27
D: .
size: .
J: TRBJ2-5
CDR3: CASSFDNQETQYF
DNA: TGTGCCAGCAGTTTTGACAACCAAGAGACCCAGTACTTC

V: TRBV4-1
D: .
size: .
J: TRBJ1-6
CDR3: CASSQVVVGSPLHF
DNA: TGCGCCAGCAGCCAAGTGGTGGTAGGGTCACCCCTCCACTTT

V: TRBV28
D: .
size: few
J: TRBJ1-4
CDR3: CASIGGGSTNEKLFF
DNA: TGTGCCAGCATAGGGGGAGGGTCAACTAATGAAAAACTGTTTTTT

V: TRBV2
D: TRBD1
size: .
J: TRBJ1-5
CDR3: CASLQDRGVGQPQHF
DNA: TGTGCCAGCCTCCAAGACAGGGGGGTAGGACAGCCCCAGCATTTT

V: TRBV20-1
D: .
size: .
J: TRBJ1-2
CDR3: CSASPLGVVTF
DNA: TGCAGTGCTAGCCCCCTGGGCGTTGTCACCTTC

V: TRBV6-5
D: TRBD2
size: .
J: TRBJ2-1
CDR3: CASSYLAGDLNEQFF
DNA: TGTGCCAGCAGTTACTTAGCGGGAGATCTAAATGAGCAGTTCTTC

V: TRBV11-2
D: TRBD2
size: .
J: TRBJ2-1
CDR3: CASSSQTSGYNEQFF
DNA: TGTGCCAGCAGCTCGCAGACTAGCGGATACAATGAGCAGTTCTTC

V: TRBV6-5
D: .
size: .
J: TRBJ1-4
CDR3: CASRRAGDEKLFF
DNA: TGTGCCAGCCGACGGGCCGGAGATGAAAAACTGTTTTTT

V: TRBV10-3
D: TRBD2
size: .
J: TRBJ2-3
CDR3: CAISERGTRSTDTQYF
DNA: TGTGCCATCAGTGAGCGGGGGACTAGAAGCACAGATACGCAGTATTTT

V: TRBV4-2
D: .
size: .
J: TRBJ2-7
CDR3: CASSQGWNSYEQYF
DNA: TGTGCCAGCAGCCAAGGGTGGAACTCCTACGAGCAGTACTTC

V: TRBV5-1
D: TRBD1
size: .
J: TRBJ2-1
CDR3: CASSLARQGIEQFF
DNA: TGCGCCAGCAGCTTGGCTAGACAGGGTATTGAGCAGTTCTTC

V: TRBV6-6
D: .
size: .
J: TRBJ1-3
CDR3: CASSSRSGNTIYF
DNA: TGTGCCAGCAGTTCCCGCTCTGGAAACACCATATATTTT

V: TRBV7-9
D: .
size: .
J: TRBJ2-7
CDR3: CASTRQGAYEQYF
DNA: TGTGCCAGCACGCGGCAGGGCGCCTACGAGCAGTACTTC

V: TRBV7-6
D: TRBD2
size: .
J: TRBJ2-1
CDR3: CASSSFSSGSGQFF
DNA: TGTGCCAGCAGCTCTTTCTCTAGCGGGAGTGGGCAGTTCTTC

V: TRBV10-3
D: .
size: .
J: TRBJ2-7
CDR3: CAISPAGWYEQYF
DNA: TGTGCCATCAGTCCGGCAGGGTGGTACGAGCAGTACTTC

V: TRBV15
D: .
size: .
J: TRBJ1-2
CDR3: CATSEHLGVGYTF
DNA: TGTGCCACCAGCGAACACTTGGGGGTTGGCTACACCTTC

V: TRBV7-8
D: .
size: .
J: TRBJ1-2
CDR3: CASSTSGGYGYTF
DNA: TGTGCCAGCAGCACCTCGGGGGGCTATGGCTACACCTTC

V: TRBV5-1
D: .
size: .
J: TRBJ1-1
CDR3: CASSFRTGVNTEAFF
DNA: TGCGCCAGCAGCTTCCGGACGGGGGTCAACACTGAAGCTTTCTTT

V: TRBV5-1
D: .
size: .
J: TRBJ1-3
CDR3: CASMGGASSGNTIYF
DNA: TGCGCCAGCATGGGGGGGGCGAGCTCTGGAAACACCATATATTTT